This T cell receptor beta chain was observed in a study of regulatory T cells in long-lasting Graves disease. The sample holds many counts of this clonotype. To make TCR beta libraries, researchers used iRepertoire HTBI primers and Arm-PCR of CDR3 regions. MiXCR was run by TCRdb on the multiplex PCR reads, yielding one entry per CDR3 protein. The sample carries approximately 300,000 distinct CDR3 sequences, approximately 20% recorded once. Trimming removed 7 bases at V and 7 bases at J, with 20 bases between. Germline V lookup: CDR1 MDHEN, CDR2 SYDVKM. This CDR3 has 15 residues. Documented time point: newly diagnosed GD, antithyroid drugs for less than 3 months. The authors made the TCR library using RNA they extracted from PBMCs.

Specimen: peripheral blood mononuclear cells (PBMCs), collected at new diagnosis, from a patient treated with antithyroid drugs. The clonotype originates from a female donor with Graves disease. The chain carries TRBV28 and TRBJ1-5, with a possible D match to TRBD1 (6 bases). As DNA, the CDR3 is TGTGCCAGCAACACCAACAGGGCTTTCGGCCAGCCCCAGCATTTT. The encoded protein is CASNTNRAFGQPQHF.